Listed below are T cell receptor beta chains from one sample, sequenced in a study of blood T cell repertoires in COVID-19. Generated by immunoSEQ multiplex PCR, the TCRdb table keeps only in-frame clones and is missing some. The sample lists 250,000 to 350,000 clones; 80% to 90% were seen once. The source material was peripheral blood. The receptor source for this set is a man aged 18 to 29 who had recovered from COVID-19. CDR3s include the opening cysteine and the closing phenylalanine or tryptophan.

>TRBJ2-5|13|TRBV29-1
CSVEGRGAETQYF
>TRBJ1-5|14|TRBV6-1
CASSEVESSQPQHF
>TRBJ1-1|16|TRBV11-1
CASSPGQAQLNTEAFF
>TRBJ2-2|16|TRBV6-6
CASCSAAGRGTGELFF
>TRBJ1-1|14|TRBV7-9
CASSLGQGNTEAFF
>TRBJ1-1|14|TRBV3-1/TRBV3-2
CASSQSIMNTEAFF
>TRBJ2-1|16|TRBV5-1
CASSLTSGLTYNEQFF
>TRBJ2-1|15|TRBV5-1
CASSLVQRGNNEQFF
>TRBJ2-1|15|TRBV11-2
CASSLRTGSYNEQFF
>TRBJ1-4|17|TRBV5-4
CASSLKVGQGTNEKLFF
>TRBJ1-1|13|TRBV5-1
CASSGTVNTEAFF
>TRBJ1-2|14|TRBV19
CASSTFTGTGDYTF
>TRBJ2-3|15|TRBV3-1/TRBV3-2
CASSQVASPTDTQYF
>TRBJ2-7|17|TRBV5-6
CASSLRVGEGLPYEQYF
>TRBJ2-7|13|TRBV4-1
CASSQLYHYEQYF
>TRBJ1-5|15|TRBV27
CASSLHTGGNQPQHF
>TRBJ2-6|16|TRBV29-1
CSVEGTDLTGANVLTF
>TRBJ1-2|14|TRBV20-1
CSASEAGANYGYTF
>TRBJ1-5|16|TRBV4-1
CASSQSPGQGEWPQHF
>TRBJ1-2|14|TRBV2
CASRVGQFNYGYTF
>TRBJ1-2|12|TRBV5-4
CASSRGYYGYTF
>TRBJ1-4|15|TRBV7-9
CASSFWTGSNEKLFF
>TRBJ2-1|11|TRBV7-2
CASSSAVRQFF
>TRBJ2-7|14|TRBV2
CASSSGGAAYEQYF
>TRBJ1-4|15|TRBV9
CASSLQAGSNEKLFF
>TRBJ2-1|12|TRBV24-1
CATSESGNEQFF
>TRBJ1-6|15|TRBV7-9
CASSPSGQSNSPLHF
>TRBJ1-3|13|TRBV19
CASSIGSGNTIYF
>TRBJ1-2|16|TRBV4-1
CASSQPRDRENYGYTF
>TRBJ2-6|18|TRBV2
CASREQGVFPSGANVLTF
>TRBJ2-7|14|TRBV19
CASSMGVKDYEQYF
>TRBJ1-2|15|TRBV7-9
CASSFSDRGHYGYTF
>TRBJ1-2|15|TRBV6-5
CASSTYLRTGDGYTF
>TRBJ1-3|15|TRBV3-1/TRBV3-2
CASSLEGGFGNTIYF
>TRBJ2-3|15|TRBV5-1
CASSLTEKFTDTQYF
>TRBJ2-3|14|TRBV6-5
CASRRDTFTDTQYF
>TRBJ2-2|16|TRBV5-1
CASSSGAGGNTGELFF
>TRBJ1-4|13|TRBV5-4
CASRTGTHEKLFF
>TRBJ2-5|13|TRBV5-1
CASSSGQGETQYF
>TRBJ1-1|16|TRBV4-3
CASSQAHSTGGTEAFF
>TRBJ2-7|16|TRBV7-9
CASSFSAGPAGDEQYF
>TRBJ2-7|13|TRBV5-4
CASSGGTGKEQYF
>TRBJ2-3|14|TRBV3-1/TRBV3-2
CASSQVLAGDTQYF
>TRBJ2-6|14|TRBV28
CASRESSGANVLTF
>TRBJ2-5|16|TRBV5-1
CASSYPGLGGRETQYF
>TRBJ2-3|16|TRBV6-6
CASSSGGLAVGDTQYF
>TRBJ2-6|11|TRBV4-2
CASTSSNVLTF
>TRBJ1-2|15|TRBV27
CASSKIPSASYGYTF
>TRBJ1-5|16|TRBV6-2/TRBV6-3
CASSYSDTEGNQPQHF
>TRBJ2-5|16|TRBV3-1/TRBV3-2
CASSQDLAGYQETQYF
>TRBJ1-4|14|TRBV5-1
CASSLARADEKLFF
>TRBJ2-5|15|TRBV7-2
CASSTRLAAQETQYF
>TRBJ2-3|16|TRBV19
CASSIRASGRSDTQYF
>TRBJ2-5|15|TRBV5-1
CASSPSPGGQETQYF
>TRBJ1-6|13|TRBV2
CASSDRGNSPLHF
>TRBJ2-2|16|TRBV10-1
CASSRSTIANTGELFF
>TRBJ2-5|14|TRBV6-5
CASRLGQGFETQYF
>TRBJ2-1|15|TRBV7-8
CASSLMSGGYNEQFF
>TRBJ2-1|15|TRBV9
CASSLPGLAGNEQFF
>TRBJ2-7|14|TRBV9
CASSVGQGIYEQYF